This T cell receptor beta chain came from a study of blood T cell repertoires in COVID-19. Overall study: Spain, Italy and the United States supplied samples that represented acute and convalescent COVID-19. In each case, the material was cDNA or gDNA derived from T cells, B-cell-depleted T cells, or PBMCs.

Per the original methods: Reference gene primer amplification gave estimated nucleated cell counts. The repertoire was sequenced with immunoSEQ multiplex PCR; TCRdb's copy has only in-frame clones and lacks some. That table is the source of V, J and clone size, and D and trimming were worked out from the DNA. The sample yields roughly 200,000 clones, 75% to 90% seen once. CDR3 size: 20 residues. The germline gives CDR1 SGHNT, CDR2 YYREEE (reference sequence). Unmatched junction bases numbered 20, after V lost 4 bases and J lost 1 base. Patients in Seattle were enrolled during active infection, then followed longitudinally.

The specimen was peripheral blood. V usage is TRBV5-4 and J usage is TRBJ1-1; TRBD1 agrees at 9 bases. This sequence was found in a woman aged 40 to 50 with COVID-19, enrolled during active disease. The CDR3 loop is CASSPKQLARTGEGNTEAFF. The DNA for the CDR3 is TGTGCCAGCAGCCCTAAGCAGCTTGCAAGGACAGGGGAAGGGAACACTGAAGCTTTCTTT.